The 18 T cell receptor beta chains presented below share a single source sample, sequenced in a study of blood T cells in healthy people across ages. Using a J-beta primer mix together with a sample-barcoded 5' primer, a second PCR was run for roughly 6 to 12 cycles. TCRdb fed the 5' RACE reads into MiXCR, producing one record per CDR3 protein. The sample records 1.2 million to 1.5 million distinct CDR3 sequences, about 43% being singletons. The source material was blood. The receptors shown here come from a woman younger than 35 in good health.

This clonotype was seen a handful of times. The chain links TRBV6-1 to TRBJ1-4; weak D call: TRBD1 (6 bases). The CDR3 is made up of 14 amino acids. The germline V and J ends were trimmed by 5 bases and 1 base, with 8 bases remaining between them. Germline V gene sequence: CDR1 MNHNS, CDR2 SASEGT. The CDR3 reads CASSIQGTNEKLFF. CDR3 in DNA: TGTGCCAGCAGTATACAGGGAACTAATGAAAAACTGTTTTTT.

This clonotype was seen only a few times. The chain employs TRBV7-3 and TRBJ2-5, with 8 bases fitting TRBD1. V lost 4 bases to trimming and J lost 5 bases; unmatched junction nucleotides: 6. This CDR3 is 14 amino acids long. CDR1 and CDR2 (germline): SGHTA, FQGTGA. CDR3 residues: CASSSGTGSETQYF. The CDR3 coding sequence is TGTGCCAGCAGCTCTGGGACAGGCTCGGAGACCCAGTACTTC.

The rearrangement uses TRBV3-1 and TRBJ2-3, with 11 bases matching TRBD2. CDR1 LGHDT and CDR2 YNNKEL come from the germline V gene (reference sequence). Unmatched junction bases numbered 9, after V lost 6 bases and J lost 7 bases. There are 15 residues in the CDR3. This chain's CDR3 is CASSHSGGAGYTQYF. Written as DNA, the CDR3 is TGTGCCAGCAGTCATAGCGGGGGGGCCGGATATACGCAGTATTTT.

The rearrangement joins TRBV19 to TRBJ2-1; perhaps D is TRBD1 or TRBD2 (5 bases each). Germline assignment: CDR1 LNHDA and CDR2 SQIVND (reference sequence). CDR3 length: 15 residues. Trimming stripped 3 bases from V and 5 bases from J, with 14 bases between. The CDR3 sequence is CASSITGTGDNEQFF. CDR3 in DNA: TGTGCCAGTAGTATCACCGGGACCGGGGACAATGAGCAGTTCTTC.

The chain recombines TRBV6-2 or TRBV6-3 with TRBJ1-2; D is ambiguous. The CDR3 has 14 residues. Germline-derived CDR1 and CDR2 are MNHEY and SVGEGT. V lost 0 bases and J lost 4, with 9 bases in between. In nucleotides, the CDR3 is TGTGCCAGCAGTTACTCGGGCACCAGCTATGGCTACACCTTC. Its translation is CASSYSGTSYGYTF.

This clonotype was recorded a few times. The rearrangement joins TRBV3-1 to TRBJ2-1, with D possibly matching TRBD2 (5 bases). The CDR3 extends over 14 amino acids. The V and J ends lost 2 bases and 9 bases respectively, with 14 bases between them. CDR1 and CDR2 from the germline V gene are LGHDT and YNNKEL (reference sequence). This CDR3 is CASSQTSFGPEQFF. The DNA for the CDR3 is TGTGCCAGCAGCCAAACTAGTTTTGGCCCTGAGCAGTTCTTC.

The CDR3 loop reads CASSQEQAGGPNEQFF. The CDR3 bases are TGTGCCAGCAGCCAAGAACAAGCGGGAGGACCCAATGAGCAGTTCTTC. J is TRBJ2-1 and V is TRBV4-2, with 9 bases fitting TRBD2. J gave up 6 bases and V 0 bases, and 6 bases lay outside the gene matches. CDR3 length: 16 residues. From germline, CDR1 is LGHNA and CDR2 YNFKEQ.

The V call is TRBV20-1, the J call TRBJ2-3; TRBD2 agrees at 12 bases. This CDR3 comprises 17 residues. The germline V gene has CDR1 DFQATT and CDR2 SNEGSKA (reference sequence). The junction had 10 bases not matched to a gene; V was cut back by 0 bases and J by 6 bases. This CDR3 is CSARDSASGRVGDTQYF. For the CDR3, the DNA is TGCAGTGCTAGAGATTCGGCTAGCGGGAGGGTTGGGGATACGCAGTATTTT.

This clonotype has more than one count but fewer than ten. The DNA for the CDR3 is TGTGCCAGCAGCCACGCCAAGGGGGGCGAGCAGTACTTC. Residues: CASSHAKGGEQYF. The genes are TRBV3-1 and TRBJ2-7; D tentatively reads TRBD1 or TRBD2 (6 bases each). CDR1 is LGHDT, CDR2 YNNKEL, per germline (reference sequence). V was cut by 3 bases and J by 6 bases, with 12 bases left in between. This CDR3 has 13 residues.

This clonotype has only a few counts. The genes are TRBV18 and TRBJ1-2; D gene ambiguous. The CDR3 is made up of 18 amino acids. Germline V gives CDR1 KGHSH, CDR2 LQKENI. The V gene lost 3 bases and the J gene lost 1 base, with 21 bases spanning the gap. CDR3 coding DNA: TGTGCCAGCTCACCTCACAACCGGACCTCCAGGCTTAACTATGGCTACACCTTC. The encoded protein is CASSPHNRTSRLNYGYTF.

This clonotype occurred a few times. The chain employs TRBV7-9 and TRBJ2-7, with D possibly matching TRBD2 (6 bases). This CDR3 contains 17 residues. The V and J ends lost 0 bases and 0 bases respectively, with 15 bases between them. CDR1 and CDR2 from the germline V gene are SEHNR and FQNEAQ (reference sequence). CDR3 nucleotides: TGTGCCAGCAGCTTAGCTCGAGCGAGCGGGCCCTCCTACGAGCAGTACTTC. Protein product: CASSLARASGPSYEQYF.

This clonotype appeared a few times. The CDR3 DNA is TGCGCCAGCAGCCAAGCTCCCCCGGATGCTTACGAGCAGTACTTC. This gives the protein CASSQAPPDAYEQYF. The V gene is TRBV4-1, the J gene TRBJ2-7; D remains ambiguous. Germline values: CDR1 MGHRA, CDR2 YSYEKL. Trimming shortened V by 1 base and J by 4 bases, and 14 bases separated the two germline ends. This CDR3 spans 15 amino acids.

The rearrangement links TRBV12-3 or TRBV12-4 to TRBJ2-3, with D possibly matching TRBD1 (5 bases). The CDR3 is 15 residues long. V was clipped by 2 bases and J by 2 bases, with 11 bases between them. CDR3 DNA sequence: TGTGCCAGCAGTTTATACCAGGGTGACACAGATACGCAGTATTTT. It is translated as CASSLYQGDTDTQYF.

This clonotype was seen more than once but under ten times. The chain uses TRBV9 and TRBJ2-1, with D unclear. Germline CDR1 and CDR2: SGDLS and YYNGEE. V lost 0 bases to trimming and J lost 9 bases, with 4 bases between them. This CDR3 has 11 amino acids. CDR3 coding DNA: TGTGCCAGCAGCGTAGGTGTTGAGCAGTTCTTC. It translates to CASSVGVEQFF.

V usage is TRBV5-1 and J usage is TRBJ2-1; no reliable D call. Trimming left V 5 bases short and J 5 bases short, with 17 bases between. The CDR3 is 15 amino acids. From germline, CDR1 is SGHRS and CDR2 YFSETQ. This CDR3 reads CASSYEGPKNNEQFF. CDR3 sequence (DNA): TGCGCCAGCAGTTATGAAGGCCCAAAGAACAATGAGCAGTTCTTC.

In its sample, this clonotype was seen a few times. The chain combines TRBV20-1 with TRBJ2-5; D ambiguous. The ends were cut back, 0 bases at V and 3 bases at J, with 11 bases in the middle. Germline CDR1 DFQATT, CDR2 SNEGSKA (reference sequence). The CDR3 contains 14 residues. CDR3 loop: CSARDTTPEETQYF. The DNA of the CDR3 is TGCAGTGCTAGAGACACCACCCCAGAAGAGACCCAGTACTTC.

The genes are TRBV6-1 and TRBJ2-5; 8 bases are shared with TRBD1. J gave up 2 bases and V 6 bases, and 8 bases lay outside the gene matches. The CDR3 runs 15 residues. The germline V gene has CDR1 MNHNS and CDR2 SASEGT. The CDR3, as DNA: TGTGCCAGCAGGGCCTTCGGGACAGGTCAAGAGACCCAGTACTTC. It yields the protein CASRAFGTGQETQYF.

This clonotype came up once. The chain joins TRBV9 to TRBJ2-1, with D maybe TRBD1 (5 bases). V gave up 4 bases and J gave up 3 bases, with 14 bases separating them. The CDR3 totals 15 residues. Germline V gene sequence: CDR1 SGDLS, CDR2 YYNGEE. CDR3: CASSPPGHLYNEQFF. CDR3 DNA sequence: TGTGCCAGCAGCCCCCCCGGACACCTCTACAATGAGCAGTTCTTC.